The 2 T cell receptor beta chains below all came from one sample that was sequenced in a study of cytomegalovirus exposure and HLA in healthy donors. Primers included in the PCR were 60 Vbeta and 13 Jbeta primers. Clones were read by immunoSEQ multiplex PCR, and TCRdb kept only the in-frame ones, dropping some. Its listing shows approximately 93,000 clones. Sequencing was done on a sample of PBMCs. These receptors all come from a woman in her 30s in good health and CMV-seronegative.

This chain connects TRBV2 to TRBJ2-2; D is unresolved. The germline V and J ends were trimmed by 2 bases and 4 bases, with 8 bases remaining between them. The CDR3 contains 14 residues. The V gene's germline CDR1 is SNHLY and CDR2 FYNNEI. DNA for the CDR3: TGTGCCAGCAGTGAAACTGAGGTCACCGGGGAGCTGTTTTTT. Protein product: CASSETEVTGELFF.

J is TRBJ1-3 and V is TRBV15; D call uncertain. The CDR3 is 16 amino acids. The V end was cut by 4 bases, the J end by 0 bases, with 13 bases between. Germline CDR1 and CDR2: LNHNV and YYDKDF (reference sequence). CDR3 DNA sequence: TGTGCCACCAGCAAAGGAGTACTGAGCTCTGGAAACACCATATATTTT. It translates to CATSKGVLSSGNTIYF. Based on the CDR3 plus reference TRBV15 and TRBJ1-3, the full variable domain is DAMVIQNPRYQVTQFGKPVTLSCSQTLNHNVMYWYQQKSSQAPKLLFHYYDKDFNNEADTPDNFQSRRPNTSFCFLDIRSPGLGDTAMYLCATSKGVLSSGNTIYFGEGSWLTVV.